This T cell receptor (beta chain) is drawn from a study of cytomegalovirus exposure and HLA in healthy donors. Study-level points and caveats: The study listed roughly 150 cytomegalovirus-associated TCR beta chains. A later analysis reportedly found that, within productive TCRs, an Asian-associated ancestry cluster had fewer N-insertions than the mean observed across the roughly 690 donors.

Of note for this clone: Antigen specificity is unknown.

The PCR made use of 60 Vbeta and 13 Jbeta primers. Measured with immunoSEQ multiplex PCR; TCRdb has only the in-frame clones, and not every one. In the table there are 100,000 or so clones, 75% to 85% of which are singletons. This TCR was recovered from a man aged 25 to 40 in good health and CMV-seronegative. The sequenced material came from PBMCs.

The CDR3 nucleotides are TGTGCCAGTAGTATAAATCCAGAAAACATTCAGTACTTC. Translation gives CASSINPENIQYF. J is TRBJ2-4 and V is TRBV19; D gene unclear. The V end lost 2 bases, the J end lost 5 bases, and 7 bases lay between the germline ends. This CDR3 is 13 amino acids long. Per germline, CDR1 LNHDA and CDR2 SQIVND (reference sequence).